The rows below give T cell receptor beta chains drawn from one sample of a study of response to subunit inactivated influenza vaccine. TCRdb analysed the RT-PCR reads with MiXCR anew, one entry per CDR3 protein. The sample gives under 500,000 distinct CDR3 sequences, roughly 9.8% of which show up once; approximately 12% is in the top ten. The source material was PBMCs from blood, sampled 40 to 50 days after vaccination. Receptors originate from a man aged 45-65 years who received an inactivated influenza vaccine. Both conserved end residues are part of each CDR3. D genes are given only for firm matches. Clone size, where shown, is once, few, many, or a class for clones that have expanded.

size: few; J: TRBJ1-1; V: TRBV12-3/TRBV12-4; length: 13; D: -; CDR3: CASRWTQNTEAFF; DNA: TGTGCCAGCAGGTGGACACAGAACACTGAAGCTTTCTTT
size: -; J: TRBJ2-3; V: TRBV11-1; length: 17; D: TRBD2; CDR3: CASSCAGTSGTTDTQYF; DNA: TGTGCCAGCAGCTGCGCCGGGACTAGCGGGACCACAGATACGCAGTATTTT
size: many; J: TRBJ2-5; V: TRBV7-2; length: 13; D: -; CDR3: CASSSDSWQVPNF; DNA: TGTGCCAGCAGCTCCGACTCATGGCAGGTTCCTAACTTC
size: -; J: TRBJ1-4; V: TRBV29-1; length: 13; D: TRBD1; CDR3: CSGGQGYNEKLFF; DNA: TGCAGCGGAGGACAGGGGTATAATGAAAAACTGTTTTTT
size: -; J: TRBJ2-5; V: TRBV5-1; length: 14; D: -; CDR3: CASSPTQGPGSQYF; DNA: TGCGCCAGCAGCCCGACCCAAGGACCGGGGAGCCAGTACTTC
size: -; J: TRBJ2-4; V: TRBV15; length: 17; D: TRBD1; CDR3: CATVRDRGNVYENIQYF; DNA: TGTGCCACCGTCCGGGACAGGGGGAATGTGTACGAAAACATTCAGTACTTC
size: -; J: TRBJ1-3; V: TRBV12-3/TRBV12-4; length: 16; D: TRBD1; CDR3: CASSLEGTGVGNTIYF; DNA: TGTGCCAGCAGTTTAGAAGGGACAGGGGTTGGAAACACCATATATTTT
size: few; J: TRBJ1-1; V: TRBV2; length: 14; D: -; CDR3: CASSGDIMNTEAFF; DNA: TGTGCCAGCAGTGGCGACATAATGAACACTGAAGCTTTCTTT
size: once; J: TRBJ2-7; V: TRBV5-1; length: 13; D: TRBD2; CDR3: CASSGTNSYEQYF; DNA: TGCGCCAGCAGCGGGACTAACTCCTACGAGCAGTACTTC
size: few; J: TRBJ1-5; V: TRBV19; length: 17; D: TRBD1; CDR3: CASIANRGQGGNQPQHF; DNA: TGTGCCAGTATAGCGAATCGAGGGCAGGGGGGCAATCAGCCCCAGCATTTT
size: many; J: TRBJ2-3; V: TRBV7-2; length: 16; D: -; CDR3: CASSNEGTEFRDTQYF; DNA: TGTGCCAGCAGCAATGAGGGGACGGAGTTTAGAGATACGCAGTATTTT
size: many; J: TRBJ1-1; V: TRBV4-3; length: 19; D: -; CDR3: CASSQDGVGGGGPGSEAFF; DNA: TGCGCCAGCAGCCAAGATGGGGTAGGTGGCGGTGGGCCGGGGTCGGAAGCTTTCTTT
size: -; J: TRBJ2-3; V: TRBV20-1; length: 13; D: -; CDR3: CLTRRFQKDTQYF; DNA: TGCCTAACCCGACGTTTCCAAAAAGATACGCAGTATTTT
size: many; J: TRBJ1-1; V: TRBV10-3; length: 14; D: -; CDR3: CAISNKLQNTEAFF; DNA: TGTGCCATCAGTAATAAATTACAGAACACTGAAGCTTTCTTT
size: -; J: TRBJ1-1; V: TRBV6-5; length: 16; D: -; CDR3: CASSYKRIRMNTEAFF; DNA: TGTGCCAGCAGTTACAAACGTATTCGGATGAACACTGAAGCTTTCTTT
size: many; J: TRBJ2-1; V: TRBV18; length: 14; D: TRBD1; CDR3: CASSPLQGAQVLFF; DNA: TGTGCCAGCTCACCACTACAGGGGGCCCAAGTTCTGTTCTTC
size: many; J: TRBJ2-7; V: TRBV4-3; length: 13; D: -; CDR3: CASSRGETYEQYF; DNA: TGCGCCAGCAGCCGAGGGGAAACCTACGAGCAGTACTTC
size: many; J: TRBJ2-3; V: TRBV20-1; length: 12; D: -; CDR3: CSASAGTDTQYF; DNA: TGCAGTGCTAGTGCGGGAACAGATACGCAGTATTTT
size: few; J: TRBJ1-2; V: TRBV6-5; length: 17; D: -; CDR3: CASSYSIRSPLTYGYTF; DNA: TGTGCCAGCAGTTACTCGATCAGGAGTCCTCTTACATATGGCTACACCTTC
size: many; J: TRBJ2-1; V: TRBV5-1; length: 13; D: -; CDR3: CASSPLGRNEQFF; DNA: TGCGCCAGCAGCCCTTTGGGGAGGAATGAGCAGTTCTTC
size: few; J: TRBJ2-2; V: TRBV27; length: 14; D: -; CDR3: CASSPTITTGELFF; DNA: TGTGCCAGCAGTCCGACCATTACCACCGGGGAGCTGTTTTTT
size: -; J: TRBJ1-2; V: TRBV6-5; length: 12; D: -; CDR3: CASSGSNYGYTF; DNA: TGTGCCAGCAGTGGATCTAACTATGGCTACACCTTC
size: few; J: TRBJ2-5; V: TRBV6-1; length: 14; D: -; CDR3: CASSARVGQETQYF; DNA: TGTGCCAGCAGCGCCCGCGTGGGCCAAGAGACCCAGTACTTC
size: few; J: TRBJ2-1; V: TRBV5-1; length: 18; D: -; CDR3: CASSLVVRIDRSYNEQFF; DNA: TGCGCCAGCAGCTTGGTGGTACGGATAGATAGGTCCTACAATGAGCAGTTCTTC
size: -; J: TRBJ2-7; V: TRBV7-9; length: 15; D: -; CDR3: CASSPSLDNTYEQYF; DNA: TGTGCCAGCTCCCCTAGCCTAGACAATACGTACGAGCAGTACTTC
size: few; J: TRBJ2-7; V: TRBV6-2/TRBV6-3; length: 12; D: -; CDR3: CASAMALYEQYF; DNA: TGTGCCAGCGCGATGGCCCTCTACGAGCAGTACTTC
size: -; J: TRBJ2-7; V: TRBV30; length: 12; D: -; CDR3: CAWSVLSYEQYF; DNA: TGTGCCTGGAGTGTACTGAGCTACGAGCAGTACTTC
size: few; J: TRBJ2-1; V: TRBV11-3; length: 12; D: -; CDR3: CASSLVPDEQFF; DNA: TGTGCCAGCAGCTTAGTTCCAGATGAGCAGTTCTTC
size: many; J: TRBJ1-1; V: TRBV5-5; length: 15; D: -; CDR3: CASSLDYLPNTEAFF; DNA: TGTGCCAGCAGCTTGGACTATCTTCCGAACACTGAAGCTTTCTTT
size: -; J: TRBJ1-5; V: TRBV20-1; length: 15; D: -; CDR3: CSASNPSLSNQPQHF; DNA: TGCAGTGCTAGCAATCCCTCTCTAAGCAATCAGCCCCAGCATTTT
size: few; J: TRBJ2-7; V: TRBV4-1; length: 15; D: TRBD1; CDR3: CASSQEWDRIYEQYF; DNA: TGCGCCAGCAGCCAAGAGTGGGACAGGATATACGAGCAGTACTTC
size: many; J: TRBJ2-3; V: TRBV5-1; length: 15; D: TRBD1; CDR3: CASSPGTGEADTQYF; DNA: TGCGCCAGCAGCCCCGGGACAGGGGAGGCAGATACGCAGTATTTT
size: -; J: TRBJ2-7; V: TRBV3-1; length: 15; D: TRBD1; CDR3: CASSPTGAVGHEQYF; DNA: TGTGCCAGCAGCCCGACAGGGGCGGTGGGTCACGAGCAGTACTTC
size: once; J: TRBJ2-5; V: TRBV7-3; length: 15; D: -; CDR3: CASSLTYAGSATQYF; DNA: TGTGCCAGCAGCTTAACGTATGCAGGGAGTGCGACCCAGTACTTC
size: few; J: TRBJ1-1; V: TRBV4-3; length: 16; D: TRBD1; CDR3: CASSPGTTGLRTEAFF; DNA: TGCGCCAGCAGCCCCGGAACGACAGGGCTTCGGACTGAAGCTTTCTTT
size: many; J: TRBJ1-5; V: TRBV20-1; length: 12; D: -; CDR3: CSARLGNQPQHF; DNA: TGCAGTGCTAGACTGGGGAACCAGCCCCAGCATTTT
size: -; J: TRBJ2-7; V: TRBV10-3; length: 13; D: -; CDR3: CAIRYRQANEQYF; DNA: TGTGCCATCAGGTACAGACAGGCAAACGAGCAGTACTTC
size: -; J: TRBJ1-2; V: TRBV5-1; length: 13; D: -; CDR3: CASSFGSYYGYTF; DNA: TGCGCCAGCAGCTTTGGGAGTTACTATGGCTACACCTTC
size: many; J: TRBJ2-1; V: TRBV29-1; length: 14; D: -; CDR3: CSVEERQVLNEQFF; DNA: TGCAGCGTTGAAGAACGTCAGGTACTCAATGAGCAGTTCTTC
size: -; J: TRBJ2-7; V: TRBV11-2; length: 19; D: -; CDR3: CASSSKSSAGAYLGYEQYF; DNA: TGTGCCAGCAGCTCGAAAAGTTCGGCAGGGGCTTATCTGGGCTACGAGCAGTACTTC
size: few; J: TRBJ2-4; V: TRBV20-1; length: 13; D: -; CDR3: CSAGGLGGRIQYF; DNA: TGCAGTGCTGGGGGTCTGGGGGGAAGGATTCAGTACTTC
size: few; J: TRBJ2-1; V: TRBV2; length: 14; D: -; CDR3: CASSVTSFGHEQFF; DNA: TGTGCCAGCAGTGTCACTAGCTTTGGGCATGAGCAGTTCTTC
size: -; J: TRBJ2-7; V: TRBV29-1; length: 14; D: -; CDR3: CSVTGRQGIYEQYF; DNA: TGCAGCGTCACCGGTAGGCAAGGGATCTACGAGCAGTACTTC
size: few; J: TRBJ2-1; V: TRBV6-5; length: 13; D: -; CDR3: CASSYSFLANRFF; DNA: TGTGCCAGCAGTTACTCGTTCCTGGCAAACAGGTTCTTC
size: -; J: TRBJ1-6; V: TRBV12-3/TRBV12-4; length: 14; D: -; CDR3: CASRTAIRNSPLHF; DNA: TGTGCCAGCAGGACCGCAATTAGAAATTCACCCCTCCACTTT
size: -; J: TRBJ2-3; V: TRBV12-3/TRBV12-4; length: 17; D: TRBD2; CDR3: CASSPRLAGQGTDTQYF; DNA: TGTGCCAGCAGCCCCAGACTAGCGGGGCAGGGAACAGATACGCAGTATTTT
size: -; J: TRBJ1-6; V: TRBV12-3/TRBV12-4; length: 16; D: -; CDR3: CASSLDGARYNSPLHF; DNA: TGTGCCAGCAGTTTAGATGGGGCGAGATATAATTCACCCCTCCACTTT
size: -; J: TRBJ1-5; V: TRBV19; length: 13; D: TRBD1; CDR3: CASRATGQQPQHF; DNA: TGTGCCAGTAGGGCGACAGGGCAGCAGCCCCAGCATTTT
size: few; J: TRBJ2-2; V: TRBV12-3/TRBV12-4; length: 11; D: -; CDR3: CASSFGRVLFF; DNA: TGTGCCAGCTCCTTCGGCCGGGTGCTGTTTTTT
size: few; J: TRBJ2-1; V: TRBV12-3/TRBV12-4; length: 16; D: -; CDR3: CASSPRDFNSYNEQFF; DNA: TGTGCCAGCAGTCCCCGGGACTTCAACTCCTACAATGAGCAGTTCTTC
size: once; J: TRBJ1-1; V: TRBV3-1; length: 17; D: -; CDR3: CASSQDLLFYGGTEAFF; DNA: TGTGCCAGCAGCCAAGATCTCTTATTTTATGGGGGCACTGAAGCTTTCTTT
size: few; J: TRBJ2-7; V: TRBV11-2; length: 16; D: -; CDR3: CASSLTGNTAVYEQYF; DNA: TGTGCCAGCAGCTTAACGGGCAACACGGCTGTCTACGAGCAGTACTTC
size: -; J: TRBJ2-4; V: TRBV28; length: 16; D: -; CDR3: CASSLWRGLAKNIQYF; DNA: TGTGCCAGCAGTTTATGGAGGGGTTTAGCCAAAAACATTCAGTACTTC
size: many; J: TRBJ1-2; V: TRBV20-1; length: 14; D: TRBD1; CDR3: CSARPDRGPYGYTF; DNA: TGCAGTGCTAGACCCGACAGGGGCCCCTATGGCTACACCTTC
size: -; J: TRBJ2-1; V: TRBV12-3/TRBV12-4; length: 17; D: -; CDR3: CASSYHFRAEGYNEQFF; DNA: TGTGCCAGCAGTTACCACTTCCGGGCCGAAGGGTACAATGAGCAGTTCTTC
size: many; J: TRBJ1-1; V: TRBV6-5; length: 14; D: -; CDR3: CASSYSEVNTEAFF; DNA: TGTGCCAGCAGTTACTCTGAAGTGAACACTGAAGCTTTCTTT